This T cell receptor (beta chain) was sequenced in a study of T-cell reconstitution after alpha-beta-depleted transplantation in children. The CDR3 runs 13 residues. Trimming stripped 3 bases from V and 4 bases from J, with 8 bases between. Germline-derived CDR1 and CDR2 are LNHNV and YYDKDF (reference sequence). At least ten counts were recorded for this clonotype. This sample's TCRbeta library carried unique molecular identifier barcodes. Each CDR3 protein gets one entry after TCRdb re-called the PCR reads with MiXCR. The profile shows around 370,000 distinct CDR3 sequences, about 9.4% of them singletons.

V gene TRBV15 combines with J gene TRBJ2-3, with D possibly being TRBD2 (6 bases). The material was PBMCs from the stem cell graft donor, obtained from the stem cell graft. This clonotype was sampled from a human donor who donated a stem cell graft to a child with acute lymphoblastic leukemia. CDR3 in amino acids: CATSSGSADTQYF. The CDR3 DNA follows: TGTGCCACCAGCAGCGGGAGCGCAGATACGCAGTATTTT.